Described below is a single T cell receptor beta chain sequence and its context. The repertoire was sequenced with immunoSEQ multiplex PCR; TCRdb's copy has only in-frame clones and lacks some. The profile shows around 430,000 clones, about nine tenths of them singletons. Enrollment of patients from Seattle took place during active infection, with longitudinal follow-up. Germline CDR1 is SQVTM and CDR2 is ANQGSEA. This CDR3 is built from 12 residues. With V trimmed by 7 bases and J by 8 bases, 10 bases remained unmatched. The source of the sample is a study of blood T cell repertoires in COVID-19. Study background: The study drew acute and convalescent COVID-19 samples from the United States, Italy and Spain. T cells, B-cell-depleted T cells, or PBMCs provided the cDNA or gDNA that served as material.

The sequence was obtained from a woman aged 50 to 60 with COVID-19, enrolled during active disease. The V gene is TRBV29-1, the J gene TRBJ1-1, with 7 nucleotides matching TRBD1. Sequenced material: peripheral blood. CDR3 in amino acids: CSAEGAGVEAFF. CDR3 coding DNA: TGCAGCGCCGAGGGGGCAGGGGTAGAAGCTTTCTTT.